This is a list of T cell receptor beta chains from one sample in a study of T cells in Graves' hyperthyroidism and ophthalmopathy. Each CDR3 protein gets one entry after TCRdb re-called the multiplex PCR reads with MiXCR. Of about 500,000 distinct CDR3 sequences in the sample, 17% were seen once. Sequencing was performed on blood. The receptors shown here come from a woman between 18 and 29 years old with Graves' ophthalmopathy. Both conserved end residues are part of each CDR3. D genes are given only for firm matches. Expanded clones are given a class, and other clones once, few, many or no size at all.

DNA,CDR3,size,D,length,V,J
TGTGCCAGCAGTTCTCCCTATTCGGAGACCCAGTACTTC,CASSSPYSETQYF,NA,NA,13,TRBV12-3/TRBV12-4,TRBJ2-5
TGTGCCAGCAGCTCAGCCGGGACAGGGGACGAGCAGTACTTC,CASSSAGTGDEQYF,many,TRBD1,14,TRBV7-9,TRBJ2-7
TGCGCCAGCAGTGAGGGGACCTCCCGAGGAAACACCATATATTTT,CASSEGTSRGNTIYF,NA,NA,15,TRBV10-1,TRBJ1-3
TGCGCCAGCAGCCAAGTTGGGGGGACACTAAACACTGAAGCTTTCTTT,CASSQVGGTLNTEAFF,few,NA,16,TRBV4-1,TRBJ1-1
TGTGCCAGCAGCCCCGGACAGGGGTATTTCGGGAACACCATATATTTT,CASSPGQGYFGNTIYF,NA,TRBD1,16,TRBV7-9,TRBJ1-3
TGCGCCAGCAGCTTGGCCGGTCTATCAAATGAGCAGTTCTTC,CASSLAGLSNEQFF,many,NA,14,TRBV5-1,TRBJ2-1
TGTGCCAGCAGCGGAAGACAGGGGAACACTGAAGCTTTCTTT,CASSGRQGNTEAFF,many,TRBD1,14,TRBV5-5,TRBJ1-1
TGTGCCAGCAGCGTCGAGCCCTGGTACGAGCAGTACTTC,CASSVEPWYEQYF,NA,NA,13,TRBV9,TRBJ2-7
TGTGCCATTCGGACAGGGGGGTTGCTTGGCTACACCTTC,CAIRTGGLLGYTF,many,TRBD1,13,TRBV2,TRBJ1-2
TGTGCCAGCAGTGACCGGGAGGGGACTGAAGCTTTCTTT,CASSDREGTEAFF,many,NA,13,TRBV2,TRBJ1-1
TGTGCCAGCAGCCGATCCGGGACAGGGAGGATTGGCTACACCTTC,CASSRSGTGRIGYTF,many,TRBD1,15,TRBV27,TRBJ1-2
TGCGCCAGCAGCTACTCGGAGGGGGGGAGCACAGATACGCAGTATTTT,CASSYSEGGSTDTQYF,NA,NA,16,TRBV5-1,TRBJ2-3
TGTGCCAGCAGCCCGATGACAGGGAGGGACTCCTACGAGCAGTACTTC,CASSPMTGRDSYEQYF,many,NA,16,TRBV7-2,TRBJ2-7
TGTGCCAGTAGTATAGCAGCCAGTAATCAGCCCCAGCATTTT,CASSIAASNQPQHF,few,NA,14,TRBV19,TRBJ1-5
TGCGCCAGCAGCCAAGCCCAGGCCTACGAGCAGTACTTC,CASSQAQAYEQYF,many,NA,13,TRBV4-1,TRBJ2-7
TGTGCCAGCAGTTCCATTAGGACAGGGAATTCTGGGGCCAACGTCCTGACTTTC,CASSSIRTGNSGANVLTF,many,TRBD1,18,TRBV28,TRBJ2-6